A single sample gave rise to the 6 T cell receptor beta chains below, sequenced in a study of T cell clonality in common variable immunodeficiency. Assay used: immunoSEQ multiplex PCR; TCRdb lists only in-frame clones, some missing. Sampling found roughly 42,000 clones, none seen once. The specimen was peripheral blood mononuclear cells. The receptors shown here come from a person aged 18 to 75 in good health.

This clone has ten or more counts. The read terminates 3 residues before the CDR3 end, so the remaining end is supplied by the germline J gene. The chain recombines TRBV30 with TRBJ1-4, with D possibly matching TRBD1 (6 bases). The length of the CDR3 is 14 residues. V shed 0 bases and J shed 7 bases, with 12 bases lying between them. Looked up from germline, CDR1 is GTSNPN and CDR2 is SVGIG (reference sequence). CDR3 DNA (partial): TGTGCCTGGAGTGTAGCCAGGGGAGGTGAAAAA. The encoded protein is CAWSVARGGEK. The whole CDR3 protein is CAWSVARGGEKLFF.

This clone has ten or more counts. The read ends 3 residues shy of where the CDR3 ends; the end is completed using the germline J gene. V usage is TRBV2 and J usage is TRBJ2-3, with a possible D match to TRBD1 (6 bases). Germline CDR1 and CDR2: SNHLY and FYNNEI. This CDR3 contains 15 residues. V dropped 7 bases and J dropped 1 base, with 15 bases sitting between them. This CDR3 is CASKRQGLGTDTQYF. CDR3 DNA (partial): TGTGCCAGCAAGCGCCAGGGGTTAGGCACAGATACG.

There are many counts of this clone. Read coverage stops 3 residues before the CDR3 terminus; the germline J gene supplies the remainder. The rearrangement uses TRBV6-1 and TRBJ1-3, with TRBD1 identical over 8 bases. Germline values: CDR1 MNHNS, CDR2 SASEGT. The CDR3 sequence is 15 residues long. Losses at the gene ends were 2 bases for V and 3 bases for J; bases not matched to a gene: 3. CDR3 sequence reads: CASSEPGTGGNTIYF. The sequenced CDR3 bases are TGTGCCAGCAGTGAACCTGGGACAGGTGGAAACACC.

A note on this clone: The missing CDR3 end, 3 residues past where the read stops, is filled in from the germline J gene. The chain couples TRBV10-2 to TRBJ2-1; tentative D call: TRBD2 (6 bases). Germline V gene sequence: CDR1 WSHSY, CDR2 SAAADI. This CDR3 is 15 amino acids long. V was trimmed by 2 bases and J by 2 bases, leaving 10 bases between them. The CDR3 DNA, read in part, is TGCGCCAGCAGTGAGCCAGCGGGCCCCTACAATGAG. This encodes CASSEPAGPYNE. The full CDR3 protein is CASSEPAGPYNEQFF.

This clone was seen ten or more times. Read data end 3 residues before the CDR3 end; the end is taken from the germline J gene. V gene TRBV6-2 or TRBV6-3 combines with J gene TRBJ2-1; maybe TRBD2 (6 bases). V gave up 5 bases and J gave up 5 bases, with 13 bases separating them. The germline V gene has CDR1 MNHEY and CDR2 SVGEGT. CDR3 length: 14 amino acids. CDR3: CASSGRDFHNEQFF. The part of the CDR3 DNA that was read is TGTGCCAGCAGTGGCCGGGACTTCCACAATGAG.

This clone was detected ten times or more. From the germline J gene comes the end of the CDR3, since the read stops 3 residues before it. V usage is TRBV5-8 and J usage is TRBJ1-4, with D tentatively TRBD1 (6 bases). The V end lost 4 bases, the J end lost 5 bases, and 15 bases lay between the germline ends. Germline V lookup: CDR1 SGHTS, CDR2 YDEGEE. The CDR3 extends over 15 amino acids. Incomplete CDR3 DNA: TGTGCCAGCAGCCAGGGAACAGGGTCGAATGAAAAA. It yields the protein CASSQGTGSNEK. The whole CDR3 reads CASSQGTGSNEKLFF.